This TCR beta chain was found in a study of memory CD4+ T cells and cytomegalovirus serostatus. General study findings and limits: The CMV-associated TCR signature appears largely within the CD4+ memory repertoire.

Single viable CD3+CD4+CD8-CD45RO+ cells were sorted as the memory CD4+ T cells. Serostatus was set by detecting CMV pp150, pp28, p38, p52 IgG. There are 13 residues in the CDR3. Germline V gene lookup returns CDR1 WNHNN and CDR2 SYGVQD (reference sequence). Trimming stripped 2 bases from V and 6 bases from J, with 11 bases between. Notes on this clone: Its specificity is not known.

Sequencing was performed with immunoSEQ multiplex PCR; in TCRdb, only in-frame clones are kept and a portion is missing. The table includes 25,000 to 30,000 clones, about 80% detected once. The chain has TRBV10-1 and TRBJ2-7; no reliable D call. This TCR derives from an adult in good health and CMV-seronegative. Sequences were obtained from memory CD4+ T cells from blood. In DNA, the CDR3 is TGCGCCAGCAGTGAGAACCCGGGTGGCGAGCAGTACTTC. It specifies CASSENPGGEQYF.